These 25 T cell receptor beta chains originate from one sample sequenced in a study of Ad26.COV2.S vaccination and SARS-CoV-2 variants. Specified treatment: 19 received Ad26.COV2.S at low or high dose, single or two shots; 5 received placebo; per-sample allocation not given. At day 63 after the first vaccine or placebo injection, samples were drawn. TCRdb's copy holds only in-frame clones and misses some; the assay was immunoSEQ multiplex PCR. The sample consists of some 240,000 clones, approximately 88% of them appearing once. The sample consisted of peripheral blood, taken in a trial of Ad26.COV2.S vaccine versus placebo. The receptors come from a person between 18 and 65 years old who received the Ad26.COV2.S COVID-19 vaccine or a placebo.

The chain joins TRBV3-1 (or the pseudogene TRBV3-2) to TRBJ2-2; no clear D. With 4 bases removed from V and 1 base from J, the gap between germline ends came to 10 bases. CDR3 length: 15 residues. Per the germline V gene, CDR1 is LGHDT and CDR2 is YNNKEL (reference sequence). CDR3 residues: CASSRRSRNTGELFF. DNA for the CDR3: TGTGCCAGCAGCCGCCGAAGCAGGAACACCGGGGAGCTGTTTTTT.

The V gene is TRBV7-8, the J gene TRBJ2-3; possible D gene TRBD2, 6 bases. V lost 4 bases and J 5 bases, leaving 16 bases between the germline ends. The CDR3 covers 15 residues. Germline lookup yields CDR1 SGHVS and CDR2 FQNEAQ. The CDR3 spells CASSSPIGGKDTQYF. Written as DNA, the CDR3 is TGTGCCAGCAGCTCCCCTATCGGGGGTAAAGATACGCAGTATTTT.

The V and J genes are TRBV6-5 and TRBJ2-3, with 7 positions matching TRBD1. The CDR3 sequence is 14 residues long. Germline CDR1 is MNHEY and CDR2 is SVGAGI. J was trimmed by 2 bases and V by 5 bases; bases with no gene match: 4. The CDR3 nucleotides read TGTGCCAGCAGTCTGGACAGGTCCACAGATACGCAGTATTTT. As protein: CASSLDRSTDTQYF.

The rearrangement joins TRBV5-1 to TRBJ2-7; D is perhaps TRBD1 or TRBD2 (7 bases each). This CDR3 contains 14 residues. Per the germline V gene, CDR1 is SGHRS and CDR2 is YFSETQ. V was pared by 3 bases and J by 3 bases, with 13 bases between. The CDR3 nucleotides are TGCGCCAGCAGCTCGCAGGGGGGGCTCTACGAGCAGTACTTC. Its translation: CASSSQGGLYEQYF.

The CDR3: CASSLFSATGFGELFF. CDR3 DNA: TGTGCCAGCAGTTTATTTTCAGCTACAGGGTTCGGGGAGCTGTTTTTT. J is TRBJ2-2 and V is TRBV27; the D gene is possibly TRBD1 (6 bases). The germline V and J ends were trimmed by 1 base and 7 bases, with 16 bases remaining between them. The CDR3 has 16 amino acids. Germline assignment: CDR1 MNHEY and CDR2 SMNVEV (reference sequence).

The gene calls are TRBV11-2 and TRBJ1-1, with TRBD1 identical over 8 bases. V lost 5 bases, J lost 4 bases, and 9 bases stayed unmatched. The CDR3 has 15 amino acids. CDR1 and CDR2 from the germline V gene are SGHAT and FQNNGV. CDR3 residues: CASSGTGTGSTEAFF. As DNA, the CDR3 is TGTGCCAGCAGCGGAACCGGGACAGGATCCACTGAAGCTTTCTTT.

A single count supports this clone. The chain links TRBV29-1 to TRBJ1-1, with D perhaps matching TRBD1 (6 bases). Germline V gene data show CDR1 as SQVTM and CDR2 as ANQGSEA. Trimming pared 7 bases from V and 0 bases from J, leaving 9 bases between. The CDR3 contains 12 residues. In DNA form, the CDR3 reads TGCAGCGGCGGACAGCTGAACACTGAAGCTTTCTTT. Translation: CSGGQLNTEAFF.

DNA of the CDR3: TGTGCCAGCAGCCAACCGGGACAGGGAACACGCAACGGCTACACCTTC. Residues: CASSQPGQGTRNGYTF. The chain joins TRBV3-1 (or the pseudogene TRBV3-2) to TRBJ1-2; 9 bases match TRBD1. V gave up 2 bases and J gave up 8 bases; unmatched junction bases: 12. CDR1 is LGHDT, CDR2 YNNKEL, per germline (reference sequence). The CDR3 runs to 16 residues.

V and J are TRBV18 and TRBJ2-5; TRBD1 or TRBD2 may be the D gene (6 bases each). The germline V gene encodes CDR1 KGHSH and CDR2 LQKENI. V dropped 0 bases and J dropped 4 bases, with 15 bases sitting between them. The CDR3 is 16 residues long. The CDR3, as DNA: TGTGCCAGCTCACCACCCCACGGAGGGGGAGGAGAGACCCAGTACTTC. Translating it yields CASSPPHGGGGETQYF.

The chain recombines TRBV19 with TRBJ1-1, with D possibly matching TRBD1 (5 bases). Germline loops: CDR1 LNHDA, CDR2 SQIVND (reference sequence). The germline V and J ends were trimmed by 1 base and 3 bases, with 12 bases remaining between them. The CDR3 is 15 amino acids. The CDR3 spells CASSIGRGRDTEAFF. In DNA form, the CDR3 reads TGTGCCAGTAGTATAGGGAGGGGCAGGGACACTGAAGCTTTCTTT.

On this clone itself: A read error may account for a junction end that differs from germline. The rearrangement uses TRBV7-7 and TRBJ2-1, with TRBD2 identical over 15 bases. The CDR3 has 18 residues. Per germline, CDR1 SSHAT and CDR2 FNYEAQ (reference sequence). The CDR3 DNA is TGTGCTAGCAGCGGCGCGGGACTAGCGGGGGGCCAATACAATGAGCAGTTCTTC. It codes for CASSGAGLAGGQYNEQFF.

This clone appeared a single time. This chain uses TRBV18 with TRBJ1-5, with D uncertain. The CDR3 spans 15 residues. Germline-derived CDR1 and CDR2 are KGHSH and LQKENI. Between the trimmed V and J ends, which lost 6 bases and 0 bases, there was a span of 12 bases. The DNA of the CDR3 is TGTGCCAGCTCGACCTCAGGTACTAGCAATCAGCCCCAGCATTTT. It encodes CASSTSGTSNQPQHF.

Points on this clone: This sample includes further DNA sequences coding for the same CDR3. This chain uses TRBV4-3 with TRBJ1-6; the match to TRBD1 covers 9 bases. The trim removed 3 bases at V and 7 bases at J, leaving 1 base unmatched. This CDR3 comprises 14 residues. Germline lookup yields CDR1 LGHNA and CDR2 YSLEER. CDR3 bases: TGCGCCAGCAGCCAGGACAGGGGCAATTCACCCCTCCACTTT. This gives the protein CASSQDRGNSPLHF.

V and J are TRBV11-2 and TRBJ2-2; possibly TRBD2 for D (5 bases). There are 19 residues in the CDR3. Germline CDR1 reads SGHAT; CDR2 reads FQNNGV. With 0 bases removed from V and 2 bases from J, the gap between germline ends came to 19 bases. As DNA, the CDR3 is TGTGCCAGCAGCTTAGATTATCGGGCAAGCGGAACAAACACCGGGGAGCTGTTTTTT. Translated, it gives CASSLDYRASGTNTGELFF.

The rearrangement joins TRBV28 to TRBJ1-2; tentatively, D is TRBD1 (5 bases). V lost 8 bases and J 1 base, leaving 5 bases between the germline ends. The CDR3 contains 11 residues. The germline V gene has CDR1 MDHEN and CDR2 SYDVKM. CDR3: CASDSNYGYTF. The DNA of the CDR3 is TGTGCCAGCGACAGTAACTATGGCTACACCTTC.

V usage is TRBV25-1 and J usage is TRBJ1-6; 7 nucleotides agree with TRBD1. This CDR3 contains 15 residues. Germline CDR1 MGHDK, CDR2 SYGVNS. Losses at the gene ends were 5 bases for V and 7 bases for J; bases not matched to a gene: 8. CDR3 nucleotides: TGTGCCAGCAGTACTCGGACAGGAAGCAATTCACCCCTCCACTTT. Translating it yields CASSTRTGSNSPLHF.

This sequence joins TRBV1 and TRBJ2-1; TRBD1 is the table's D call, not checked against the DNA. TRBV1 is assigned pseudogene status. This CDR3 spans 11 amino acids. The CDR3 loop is CIVKGCNEQFF. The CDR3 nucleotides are TGCATTGTGAAGGGGTGCAATGAGCAGTTCTTC.

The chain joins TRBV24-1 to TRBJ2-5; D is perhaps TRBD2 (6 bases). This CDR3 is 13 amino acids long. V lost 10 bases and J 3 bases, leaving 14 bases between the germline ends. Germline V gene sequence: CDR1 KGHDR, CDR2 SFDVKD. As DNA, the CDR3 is TGTGCCACTCAGCGGGCAGGAGAAGAGACCCAGTACTTC. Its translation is CATQRAGEETQYF.

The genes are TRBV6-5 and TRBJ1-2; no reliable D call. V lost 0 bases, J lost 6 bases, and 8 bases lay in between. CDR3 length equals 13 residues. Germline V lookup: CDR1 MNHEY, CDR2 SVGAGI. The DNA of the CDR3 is TGTGCCAGCAGTTACTCATCAAGCGATGGCTACACCTTC. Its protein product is CASSYSSSDGYTF.

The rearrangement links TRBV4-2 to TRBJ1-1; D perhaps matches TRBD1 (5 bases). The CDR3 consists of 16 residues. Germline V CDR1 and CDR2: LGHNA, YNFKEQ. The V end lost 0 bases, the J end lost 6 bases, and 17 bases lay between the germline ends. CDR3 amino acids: CASSQDPIGATAEAFF. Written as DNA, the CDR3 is TGTGCCAGCAGCCAAGACCCTATAGGGGCAACCGCTGAAGCTTTCTTT.

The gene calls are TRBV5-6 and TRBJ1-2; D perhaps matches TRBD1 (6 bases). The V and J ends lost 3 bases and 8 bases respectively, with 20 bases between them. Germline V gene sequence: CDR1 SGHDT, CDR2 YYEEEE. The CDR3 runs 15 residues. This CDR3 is CASSSLPVRGVGYTF. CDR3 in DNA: TGTGCCAGCAGCTCCCTCCCCGTCAGGGGCGTCGGCTACACCTTC.

In nucleotides, the CDR3 is TGCGCCAGCAGAGATGGGGGTAAAGAGACCCAGTACTTC. This sequence encodes CASRDGGKETQYF. V gene TRBV5-1 combines with J gene TRBJ2-5; D may be TRBD1 or TRBD2 (5 bases each). The CDR3 spans 13 residues. Germline values: CDR1 SGHRS, CDR2 YFSETQ. Trimming took off 5 bases at V and 3 bases at J, with 11 bases between the two ends. The full variable domain, with the rest looked up from reference TRBV5-1 and TRBJ2-5, is KAGVTQTPRYLIKTRGQQVTLSCSPISGHRSVSWYQQTPGQGLQFLFEYFSETQRNKGNFPGRFSGRQFSNSRSEMNVSTLELGDSALYLCASRDGGKETQYFGPGTRLLVL.

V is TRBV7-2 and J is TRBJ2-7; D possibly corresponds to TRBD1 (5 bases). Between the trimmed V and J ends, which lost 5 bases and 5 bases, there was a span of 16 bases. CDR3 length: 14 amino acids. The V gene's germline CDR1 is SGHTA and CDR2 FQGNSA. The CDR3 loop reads CASSPQGFRNEQYF. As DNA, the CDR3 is TGTGCCAGCAGCCCCCAGGGATTCAGGAACGAGCAGTACTTC.

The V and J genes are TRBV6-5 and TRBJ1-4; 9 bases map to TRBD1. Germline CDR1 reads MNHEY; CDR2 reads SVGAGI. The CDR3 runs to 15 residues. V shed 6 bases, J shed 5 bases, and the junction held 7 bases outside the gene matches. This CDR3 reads CASSPRDRANEKLFF. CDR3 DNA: TGTGCCAGCAGCCCCAGGGACAGGGCCAATGAAAAACTGTTTTTT.

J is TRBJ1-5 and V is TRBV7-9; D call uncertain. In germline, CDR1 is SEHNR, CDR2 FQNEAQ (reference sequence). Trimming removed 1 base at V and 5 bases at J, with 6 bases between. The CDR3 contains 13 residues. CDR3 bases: TGTGCCAGCAGCTTAGATGTGTATCAGCCCCAGCATTTT. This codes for CASSLDVYQPQHF.